This T cell receptor (beta chain) was recovered during a study of vaccination effects on CD4 cells after COVID-19. Upon completion of 10 days in culture, CD4+ T cells were isolated. As regards this clone: The target antigen is unknown.

V shed 0 bases and J shed 3 bases, with 9 bases lying between them. Per the germline V gene, CDR1 is SGHDT and CDR2 is YYEEEE. This CDR3 contains 14 residues. Clones were read by immunoSEQ multiplex PCR, and TCRdb kept only the in-frame ones, dropping some. The repertoire has approximately 47,000 clones, about 70% of them found once; the top ten carry about an eighth. This receptor was identified in a human donor who had a prior SARS-CoV-2 infection. The chain couples TRBV5-6 to TRBJ2-5; no clear D gene. This specimen was CD4+ T cells from PBMCs cultured without peptide, taken before COVID-19 vaccination. CDR3 bases: TGTGCCAGCAGCTTGGACCTATACGAAGAGACCCAGTACTTC. It codes for CASSLDLYEETQYF.